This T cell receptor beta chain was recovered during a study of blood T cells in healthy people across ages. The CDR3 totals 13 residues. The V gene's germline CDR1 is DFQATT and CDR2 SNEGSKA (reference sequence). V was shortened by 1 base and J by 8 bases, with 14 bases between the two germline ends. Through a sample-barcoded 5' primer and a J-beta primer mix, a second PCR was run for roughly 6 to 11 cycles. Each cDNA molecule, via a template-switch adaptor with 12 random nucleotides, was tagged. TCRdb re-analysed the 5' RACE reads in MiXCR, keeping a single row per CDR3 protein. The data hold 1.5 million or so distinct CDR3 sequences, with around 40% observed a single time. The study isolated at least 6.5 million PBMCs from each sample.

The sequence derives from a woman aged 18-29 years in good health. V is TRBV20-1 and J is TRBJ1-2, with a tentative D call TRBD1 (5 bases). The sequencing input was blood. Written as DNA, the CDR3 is TGCAGTGCTAGAGTTGGGGCCCAGAGCGGCTACACCTTC. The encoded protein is CSARVGAQSGYTF.